This T cell receptor beta chain was recorded in a study of beta chain features in type 1 diabetes. Findings of the study overall: VDJ junctions from type 1 diabetes patients carried fewer insertions and larger deletions. For Type 1 diabetes patients, all four CD4+ subsets carried TCRB CDR3s that were moderately but significantly shorter.

On this clone itself: The antigen is unknown.

The J segment lost 4 bases and the V segment lost 5 bases, leaving 10 bases of the junction unmatched. Germline CDR1 reads SQVTM; CDR2 reads ANQGSEA. CDR3 length: 15 residues. Expressed TCRB transcripts were sequenced because the entire RNA isolate underwent reverse transcription. The table came from immunoSEQ multiplex PCR; TCRdb's copy has only in-frame clones and leaves some out. The sample lists about 710,000 clones, about an eighth seen once, with around 0.04% in the top ten. Researchers reported sorting CD4+ naive, central memory, regulatory and stem cell-like memory cells via CD45RO/CCR7/CD25/CD127/CD95/CD27.

Input material: naive CD4+ T cells from blood. The TCR originated in a man between 18 and 35 years old with type 1 diabetes. The genes are TRBV29-1 and TRBJ2-2; 7 bases map to TRBD1. The CDR3 is CSVPVRGGGTGELFF. The CDR3 nucleotides are TGCAGCGTTCCCGTTAGAGGGGGCGGCACCGGGGAGCTGTTTTTT.